This T cell receptor beta chain was retrieved from a study of blood T cell repertoires in COVID-19 (dated by TCRdb to about 2020). With regard to the full study: Collaborator samples came from the United States, Italy and Spain and covered acute and convalescent phases of COVID-19. The sample metadata nearly always contained a de-identified subject ID, COVID-19 status, age in years and sex. A freely available public database, intended as a resource for researchers studying the immune response to SARS-CoV-2, is where the repertoires were released. The samples were drawn from the first 160 participants of the ongoing ImmuneRACE study and from some 1,300 subjects provided by 6 global collaborators. Where available, HLA class I and class II types were obtained from metadata supplied by the sample provider rather than from assay-based typing. The prospective study material was composed of cDNA or gDNA derived from T cells, B-cell-depleted T cells, or PBMCs. Deeply sampled blood TCRbeta repertoires from subjects exposed to, actively infected with, or recovered from COVID-19 were included in the dataset. The paper as a whole reports these results and caveats: The amount of clinical and demographic metadata varied by source and participant and was provided uncurated.

Remarks on this clone: The antigen it binds to is not known. No clone much larger than this one lies a single base away; base qualities are absent.

Another Seattle source contributed samples from volunteer blood donors who had recovered from COVID-19. Each collaborating institution followed its own protocols to collect whole blood in K2EDTA tubes. For TCRbeta analysis, collaborators shipped samples as frozen whole blood, isolated PBMCs, or DNA extracted from either of those sample types. V and J lose 5 bases and 5 bases, and a span of 15 bases separates them. The CDR3 covers 14 residues, taking in both the cysteine and the phenylalanine. Of all the DNA, just the CDR3 is kept, 42 bases in frame from base 1. In the germline V gene (reference sequence), CDR1 corresponds to LGHDT and CDR2 to YNNKEL. The immunoSEQ Assay, a bias-controlled multiplex PCR, was used to amplify TCRbeta CDR3 regions from genomic DNA. Regarding the original processing steps: Within the assay, amplification of reference gene primers was used to estimate how many nucleated cells each sample contained. To quantify the absolute abundance of each unique TCRbeta CDR3 rearrangement, sequence reads were collapsed and filtered. For each sample, productive Simpson clonality was calculated as the square root of Simpson's diversity index across productive rearrangements. Sourced from immuneACCESS, this table was stored by TCRdb with only in-frame sequences that have V and J called. A share of the clones is absent; for the studies checked, an unresolved V gene accounts for under half, and the remainder has no known explanation. That table gives V, J and clone size, and the DNA gave D and trimming. This sample comprises some 270,000 clones, 84% of them detected only once. 1.5% of the sample rests with the top ten.

The receptor's source is a woman aged 40-49 years who had recovered from COVID-19. The rearranged segments are TRBV3-1 (or the pseudogene TRBV3-2) and TRBJ2-5; TRBD1 is perhaps the D gene, given 6 matching bases. The specimen was peripheral blood. The CDR3 reads CASSGGPGSETQYF. The sequenced DNA: TGTGCCAGCAGCGGGGGCCCCGGCAGCGAGACCCAGTACTTC.